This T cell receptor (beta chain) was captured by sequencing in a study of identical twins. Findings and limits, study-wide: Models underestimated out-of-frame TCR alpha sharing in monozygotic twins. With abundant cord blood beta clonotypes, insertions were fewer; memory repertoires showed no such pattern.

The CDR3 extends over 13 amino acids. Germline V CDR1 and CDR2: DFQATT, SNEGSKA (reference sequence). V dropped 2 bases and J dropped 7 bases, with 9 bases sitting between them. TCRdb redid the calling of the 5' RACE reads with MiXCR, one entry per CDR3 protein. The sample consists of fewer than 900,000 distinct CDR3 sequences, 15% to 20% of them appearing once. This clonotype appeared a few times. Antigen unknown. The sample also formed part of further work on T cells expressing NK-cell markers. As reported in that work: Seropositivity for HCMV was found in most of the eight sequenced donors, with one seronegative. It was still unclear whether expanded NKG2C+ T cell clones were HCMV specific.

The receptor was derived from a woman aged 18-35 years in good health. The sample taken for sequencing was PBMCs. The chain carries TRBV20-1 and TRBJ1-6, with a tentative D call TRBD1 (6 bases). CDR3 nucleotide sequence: TGCAGTGCTAGATCGGACAGAAATTCACCCCTCCACTTT. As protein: CSARSDRNSPLHF.